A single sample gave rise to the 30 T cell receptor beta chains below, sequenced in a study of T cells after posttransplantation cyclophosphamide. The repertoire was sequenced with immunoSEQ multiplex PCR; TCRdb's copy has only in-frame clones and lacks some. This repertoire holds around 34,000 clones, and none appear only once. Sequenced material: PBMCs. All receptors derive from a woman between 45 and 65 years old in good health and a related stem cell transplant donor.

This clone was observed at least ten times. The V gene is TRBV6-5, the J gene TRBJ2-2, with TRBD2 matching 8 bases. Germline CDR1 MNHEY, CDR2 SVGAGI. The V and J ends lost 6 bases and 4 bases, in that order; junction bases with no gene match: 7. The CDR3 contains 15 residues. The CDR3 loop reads CASRWTSSRTGELFF. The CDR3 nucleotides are TGTGCCAGCAGGTGGACTAGCAGTCGCACCGGGGAGCTGTTTTTT.

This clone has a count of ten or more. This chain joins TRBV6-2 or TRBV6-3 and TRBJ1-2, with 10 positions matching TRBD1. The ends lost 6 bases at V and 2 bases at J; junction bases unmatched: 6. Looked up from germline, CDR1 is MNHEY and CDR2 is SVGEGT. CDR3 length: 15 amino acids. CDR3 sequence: CASRPGQGSNYGYTF. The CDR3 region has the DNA TGTGCCAGCAGACCGGGACAGGGGTCAAACTATGGCTACACCTTC.

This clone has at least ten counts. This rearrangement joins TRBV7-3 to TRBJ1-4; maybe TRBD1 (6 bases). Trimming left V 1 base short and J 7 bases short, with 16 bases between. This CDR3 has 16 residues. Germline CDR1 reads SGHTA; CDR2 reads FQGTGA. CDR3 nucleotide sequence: TGTGCCAGCAGCTTAATGGGCGTCACAGGGAGTGAAAAACTGTTTTTT. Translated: CASSLMGVTGSEKLFF.

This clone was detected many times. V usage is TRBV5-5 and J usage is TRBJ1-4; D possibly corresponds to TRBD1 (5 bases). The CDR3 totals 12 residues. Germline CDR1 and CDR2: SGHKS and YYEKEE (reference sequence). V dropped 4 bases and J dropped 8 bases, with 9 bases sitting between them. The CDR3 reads CASSKTDEKLFF. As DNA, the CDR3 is TGTGCCAGCAGCAAGACAGACGAAAAACTGTTTTTT.

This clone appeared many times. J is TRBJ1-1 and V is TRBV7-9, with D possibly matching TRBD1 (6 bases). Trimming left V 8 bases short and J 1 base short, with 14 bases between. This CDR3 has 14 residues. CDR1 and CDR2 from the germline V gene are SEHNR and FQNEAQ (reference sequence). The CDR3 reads CASGTGTRNTEAFF. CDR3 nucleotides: TGTGCCAGCGGTACCGGGACAAGGAACACTGAAGCTTTCTTT.

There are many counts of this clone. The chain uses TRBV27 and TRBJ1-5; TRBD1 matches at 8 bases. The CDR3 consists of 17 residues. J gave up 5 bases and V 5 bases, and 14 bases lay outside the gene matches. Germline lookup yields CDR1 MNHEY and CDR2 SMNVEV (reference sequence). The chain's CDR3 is CASSPGTGGWLDQPQHF. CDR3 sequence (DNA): TGTGCCAGCAGTCCAGGCACAGGGGGGTGGCTCGATCAGCCCCAGCATTTT.

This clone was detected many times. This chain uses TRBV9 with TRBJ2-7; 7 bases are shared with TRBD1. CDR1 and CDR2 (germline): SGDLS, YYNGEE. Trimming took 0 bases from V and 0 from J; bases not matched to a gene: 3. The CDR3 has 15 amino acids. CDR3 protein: CASSVAWDSSYEQYF. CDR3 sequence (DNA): TGTGCCAGCAGCGTAGCTTGGGACAGCTCCTACGAGCAGTACTTC.

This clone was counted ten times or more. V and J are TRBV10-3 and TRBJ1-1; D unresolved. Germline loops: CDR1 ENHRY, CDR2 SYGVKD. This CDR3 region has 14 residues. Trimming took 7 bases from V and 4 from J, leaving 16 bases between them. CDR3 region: CAIMRRLEGTEAFF. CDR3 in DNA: TGTGCCATCATGCGACGTCTGGAGGGCACTGAAGCTTTCTTT.

The CDR3 DNA is TGTGCCAGCACCCGGTTGGGTAAGAGGGCCCAGTACTTC. It encodes CASTRLGKRAQYF. This chain joins TRBV6-5 and TRBJ2-5, with D perhaps TRBD2 (5 bases). The CDR3 spans 13 residues. Per the germline V gene, CDR1 is MNHEY and CDR2 is SVGAGI. The ends were cut back, 7 bases at V and 9 bases at J, with 18 bases in the middle.

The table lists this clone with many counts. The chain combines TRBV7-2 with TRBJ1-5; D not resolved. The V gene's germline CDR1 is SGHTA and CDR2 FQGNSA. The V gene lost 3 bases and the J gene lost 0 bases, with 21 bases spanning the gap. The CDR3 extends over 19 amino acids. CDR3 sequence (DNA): TGTGCCAGCAGCTTCAGTGGAAGCGATTTTCTACGTAGCAATCAGCCCCAGCATTTT. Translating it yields CASSFSGSDFLRSNQPQHF. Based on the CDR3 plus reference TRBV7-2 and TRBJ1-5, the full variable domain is GAGVSQSPSNKVTEKGKDVELRCDPISGHTALYWYRQSLGQGLEFLIYFQGNSAPDKSGLPSDRFSAERTGGSVSTLTIQRTQQEDSAVYLCASSFSGSDFLRSNQPQHFGDGTRLSIL.

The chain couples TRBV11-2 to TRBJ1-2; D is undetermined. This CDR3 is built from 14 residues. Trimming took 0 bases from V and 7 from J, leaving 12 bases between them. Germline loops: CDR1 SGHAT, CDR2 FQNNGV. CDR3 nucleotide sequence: TGTGCCAGCAGCTTAGAAACGGGGTTTAGTGGCTACACCTTC. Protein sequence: CASSLETGFSGYTF.

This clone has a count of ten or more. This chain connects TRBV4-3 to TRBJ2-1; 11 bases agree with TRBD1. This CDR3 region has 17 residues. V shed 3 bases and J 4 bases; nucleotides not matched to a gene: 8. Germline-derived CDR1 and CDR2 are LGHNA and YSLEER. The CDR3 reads CASSQNPGQGGYNEQFF. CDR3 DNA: TGCGCCAGCAGCCAGAATCCGGGACAGGGGGGTTACAATGAGCAGTTCTTC.

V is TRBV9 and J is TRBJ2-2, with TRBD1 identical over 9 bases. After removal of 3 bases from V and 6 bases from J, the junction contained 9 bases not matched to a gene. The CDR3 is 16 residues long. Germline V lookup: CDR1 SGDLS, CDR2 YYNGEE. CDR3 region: CASSAQGAYDSGELFF. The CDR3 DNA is TGTGCCAGCAGCGCACAGGGGGCTTACGACTCCGGGGAGCTGTTTTTT. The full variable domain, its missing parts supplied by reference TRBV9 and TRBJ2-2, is DSGVTQTPKHLITATGQRVTLRCSPRSGDLSVYWYQQSLDQGLQFLIQYYNGEERAKGNILERFSAQQFPDLHSELNLSSLELGDSALYFCASSAQGAYDSGELFFGEGSRLTVL.

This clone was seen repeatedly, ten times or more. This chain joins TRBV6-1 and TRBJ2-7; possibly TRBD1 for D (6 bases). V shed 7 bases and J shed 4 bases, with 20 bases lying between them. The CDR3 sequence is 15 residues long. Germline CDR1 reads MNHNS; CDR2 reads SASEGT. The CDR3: CASTRETGSFYEQYF. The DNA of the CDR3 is TGTGCCAGCACGAGGGAGACAGGTTCTTTTTACGAGCAGTACTTC.

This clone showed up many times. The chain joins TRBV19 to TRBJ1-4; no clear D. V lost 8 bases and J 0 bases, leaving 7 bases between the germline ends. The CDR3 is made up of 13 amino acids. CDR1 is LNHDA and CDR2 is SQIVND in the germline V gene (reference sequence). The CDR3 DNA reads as TGTGCCAGTCACAGATCAACTAATGAAAAACTGTTTTTT. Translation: CASHRSTNEKLFF.

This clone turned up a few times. The CDR3 loop is CASSAQDRAFKETQYF. The CDR3 DNA follows: TGTGCCAGCAGCGCACAAGACAGGGCGTTTAAAGAGACCCAGTACTTC. The chain joins TRBV9 to TRBJ2-5; 7 bases map to TRBD1. Germline V gives CDR1 SGDLS, CDR2 YYNGEE. This CDR3 is built from 16 residues. Trimming cost V 3 bases and J 3 bases; bases outside gene matches: 11.

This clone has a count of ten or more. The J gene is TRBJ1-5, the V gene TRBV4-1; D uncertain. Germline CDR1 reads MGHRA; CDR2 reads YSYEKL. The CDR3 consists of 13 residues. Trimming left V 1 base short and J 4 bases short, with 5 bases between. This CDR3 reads CASSQGRNQPQHF. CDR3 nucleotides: TGCGCCAGCAGCCAAGGAAGGAATCAGCCCCAGCATTTT.

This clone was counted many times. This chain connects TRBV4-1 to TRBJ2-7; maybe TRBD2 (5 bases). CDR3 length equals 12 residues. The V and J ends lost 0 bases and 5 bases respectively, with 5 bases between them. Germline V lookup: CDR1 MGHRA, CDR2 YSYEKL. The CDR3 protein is CASSQDGDEQYF. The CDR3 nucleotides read TGCGCCAGCAGCCAAGACGGGGACGAGCAGTACTTC.

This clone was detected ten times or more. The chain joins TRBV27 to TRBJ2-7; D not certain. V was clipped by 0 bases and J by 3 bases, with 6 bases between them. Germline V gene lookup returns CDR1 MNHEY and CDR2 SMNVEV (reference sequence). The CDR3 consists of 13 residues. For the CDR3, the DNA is TGTGCCAGCAGTTTATCAGAAGGCTACGAGCAGTACTTC. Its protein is CASSLSEGYEQYF.

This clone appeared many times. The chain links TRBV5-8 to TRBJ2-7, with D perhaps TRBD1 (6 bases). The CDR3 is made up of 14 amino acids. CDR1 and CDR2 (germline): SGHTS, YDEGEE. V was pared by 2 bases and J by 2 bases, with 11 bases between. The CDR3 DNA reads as TGTGCCAGCAGCTTCGATCCAGGGGCCTACGAGCAGTACTTC. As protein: CASSFDPGAYEQYF. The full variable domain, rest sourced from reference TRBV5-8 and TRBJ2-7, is EAGVTQSPTHLIKTRGQQATLRCSPISGHTSVYWYQQALGLGLQFLLWYDEGEERNRGNFPPRFSGRQFPNYSSELNVNALELEDSALYLCASSFDPGAYEQYFGPGTRLTVT.

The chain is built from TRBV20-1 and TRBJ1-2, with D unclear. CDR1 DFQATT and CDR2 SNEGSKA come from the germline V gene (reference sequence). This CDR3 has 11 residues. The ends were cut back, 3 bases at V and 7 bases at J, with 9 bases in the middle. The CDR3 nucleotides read TGCAGTGCTAGGACTTCGGGTGGCTACACCTTC. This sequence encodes CSARTSGGYTF.

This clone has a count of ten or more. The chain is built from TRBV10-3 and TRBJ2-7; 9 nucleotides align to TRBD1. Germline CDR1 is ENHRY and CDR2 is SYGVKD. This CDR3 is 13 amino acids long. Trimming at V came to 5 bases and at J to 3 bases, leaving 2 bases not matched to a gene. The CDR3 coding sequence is TGTGCCATCAGTCCGGGACAGGGCTACGAGCAGTACTTC. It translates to CAISPGQGYEQYF.

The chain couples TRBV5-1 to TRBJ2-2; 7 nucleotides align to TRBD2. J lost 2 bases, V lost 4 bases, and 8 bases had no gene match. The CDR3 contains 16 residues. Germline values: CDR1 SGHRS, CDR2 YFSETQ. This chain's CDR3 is CASSQRDAGNTGELFF. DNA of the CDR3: TGCGCCAGCAGCCAGCGGGACGCTGGAAACACCGGGGAGCTGTTTTTT.

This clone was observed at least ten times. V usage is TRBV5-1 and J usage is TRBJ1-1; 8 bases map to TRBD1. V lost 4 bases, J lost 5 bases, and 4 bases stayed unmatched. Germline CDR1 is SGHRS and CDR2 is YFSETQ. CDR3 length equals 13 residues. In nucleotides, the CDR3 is TGCGCCAGCAGCCCCCAGGGGGCAACTGAAGCTTTCTTT. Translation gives CASSPQGATEAFF. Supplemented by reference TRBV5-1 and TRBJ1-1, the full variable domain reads KAGVTQTPRYLIKTRGQQVTLSCSPISGHRSVSWYQQTPGQGLQFLFEYFSETQRNKGNFPGRFSGRQFSNSRSEMNVSTLELGDSALYLCASSPQGATEAFFGQGTRLTVV.

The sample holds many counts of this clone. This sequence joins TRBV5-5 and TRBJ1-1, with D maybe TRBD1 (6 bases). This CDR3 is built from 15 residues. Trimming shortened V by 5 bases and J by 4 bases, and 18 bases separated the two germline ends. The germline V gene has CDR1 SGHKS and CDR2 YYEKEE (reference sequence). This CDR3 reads CASSFEEAGATEAFF. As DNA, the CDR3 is TGTGCCAGCAGTTTCGAGGAGGCAGGGGCCACTGAAGCTTTCTTT.

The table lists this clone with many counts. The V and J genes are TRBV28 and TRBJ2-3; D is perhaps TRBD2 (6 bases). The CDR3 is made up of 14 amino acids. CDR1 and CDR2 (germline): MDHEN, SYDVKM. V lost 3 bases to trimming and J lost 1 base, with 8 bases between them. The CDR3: CASSFVAGTDTQYF. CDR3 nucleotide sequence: TGTGCCAGCAGTTTCGTAGCGGGCACAGATACGCAGTATTTT.

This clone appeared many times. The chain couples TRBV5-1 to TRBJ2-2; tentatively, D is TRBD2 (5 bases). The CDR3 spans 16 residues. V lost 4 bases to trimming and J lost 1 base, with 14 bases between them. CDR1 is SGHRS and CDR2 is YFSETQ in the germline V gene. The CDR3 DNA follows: TGCGCCAGCAGCCGGACTGGAGAGGGGAACACCGGGGAGCTGTTTTTT. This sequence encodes CASSRTGEGNTGELFF.

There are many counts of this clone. CDR3 sequence reads: CASSQDGAGRSYEQYF. The DNA for the CDR3 is TGCGCCAGCAGCCAAGATGGGGCGGGGCGAAGCTACGAGCAGTACTTC. This rearrangement joins TRBV4-3 to TRBJ2-7, with D possibly matching TRBD2 (6 bases). Trimming removed 0 bases at V and 3 bases at J, with 15 bases between. The germline V gene has CDR1 LGHNA and CDR2 YSLEER. The CDR3 consists of 16 residues.

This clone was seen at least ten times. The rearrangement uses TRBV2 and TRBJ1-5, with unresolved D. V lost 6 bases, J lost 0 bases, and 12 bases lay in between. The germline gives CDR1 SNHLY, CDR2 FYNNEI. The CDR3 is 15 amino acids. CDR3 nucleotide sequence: TGTGCCAGCAGCCCGGCCGGGTATAGCAATCAGCCCCAGCATTTT. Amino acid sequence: CASSPAGYSNQPQHF.

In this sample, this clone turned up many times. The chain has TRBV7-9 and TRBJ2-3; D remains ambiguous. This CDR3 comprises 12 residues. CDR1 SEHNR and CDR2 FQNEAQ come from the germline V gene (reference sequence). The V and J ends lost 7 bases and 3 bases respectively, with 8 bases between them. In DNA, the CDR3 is TGTGCCAGCACCCCTACGACAGATACGCAGTATTTT. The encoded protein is CASTPTTDTQYF.